This section outlines one T cell receptor (beta chain) sequence together with its context. Its antigen is not identified. The sample belongs to a study of identical twins. The CDR3 consists of 14 residues. TCRdb recomputed calls from the 5' RACE reads with MiXCR, one row per CDR3 protein. Of more than 1.5 million distinct CDR3 sequences detected, under 35% appear once; the ten largest clones hold approximately 0.29%. Study outcomes and limitations: Researchers reported weaker excess twin sharing in beta out-of-frame sequences.

The specimen was cord blood. This chain joins TRBV12-3 or TRBV12-4 and TRBJ2-4, with 7 nucleotides matching TRBD2. The J call may be wrong; the DNA end is better matched by TRBJ2-7. The sequence was obtained from a newborn girl in good health. CDR3 protein: CARSAGTTIDEQYF. The DNA of the CDR3 is TGTGCCAGAAGTGCCGGGACTACGATCGACGAGCAGTACTTC.